The 17 T cell receptor beta chains in this list originate from one sample, sequenced in a study of early T cells in non-severe SARS-CoV-2 infection. TCRdb used MiXCR to reprocess the 5' RACE reads, holding one entry per CDR3 protein. Here the sample spans tens of thousands of distinct CDR3 sequences, around 21% being singletons. Specimen: whole blood, collected at baseline. The receptors come from an adult who was a healthcare worker with PCR-confirmed SARS-CoV-2 infection or an uninfected control (not recorded which).

The chain uses TRBV9 and TRBJ1-3, with D perhaps TRBD1 (5 bases). Germline V CDR1 and CDR2: SGDLS, YYNGEE. This CDR3 comprises 14 residues. The V end lost 0 bases, the J end lost 3 bases, and 7 bases lay between the germline ends. CDR3 sequence (DNA): TGTGCCAGCAGCGTAGGGGGGGATGGAAACACCATATATTTT. Protein: CASSVGGDGNTIYF.

This clonotype qualifies as medium-sized (0.01 to 0.1%). The CDR3 DNA reads as TGTGCCAGCAGCTCCTCAGAGAGTCTCCAGAGCTCCTACAATGAGCAGTTCTTC. This translates into CASSSSESLQSSYNEQFF. The J gene is TRBJ2-1, the V gene TRBV7-9, with D hard to call. Germline V gene sequence: CDR1 SEHNR, CDR2 FQNEAQ (reference sequence). CDR3 length: 18 residues. V was trimmed by 4 bases and J by 0 bases, leaving 19 bases between them.

J is TRBJ2-1 and V is TRBV20-1; 8 positions agree with TRBD2. The ends lost 1 base at V and 6 bases at J; junction bases unmatched: 11. CDR1 is DFQATT, CDR2 SNEGSKA, per germline (reference sequence). The length of the CDR3 is 16 residues. CDR3 region: CSARGGSREGLNEQFF. The CDR3 nucleotides are TGCAGTGCTAGAGGAGGGAGCCGGGAGGGGCTCAATGAGCAGTTCTTC.

There are a few counts of this clonotype. The chain combines TRBV11-2 with TRBJ1-1; D is undetermined. The CDR3 sequence is 13 residues long. Trimming removed 5 bases from V and 2 bases from J, with 9 bases in between. The V gene's germline CDR1 is SGHAT and CDR2 FQNNGV. CDR3 bases: TGTGCCAGCAGCGGTTACAGAAACACTGAAGCTTTCTTT. It encodes CASSGYRNTEAFF.

This clonotype was seen at least ten times. This chain joins TRBV10-2 and TRBJ2-7; a possible D gene is TRBD2 (5 bases). This CDR3 region has 14 residues. Germline V gene data show CDR1 as WSHSY and CDR2 as SAAADI. V was cut by 8 bases and J by 2 bases, with 16 bases left in between. The CDR3 coding sequence is TGCGCCAGCGTGGAAAGAGGGAAGCCCTACGAGCAGTACTTC. Translation: CASVERGKPYEQYF.

This clonotype was picked up many times. V gene TRBV3-1 combines with J gene TRBJ1-1; D possibly corresponds to TRBD1 (6 bases). The CDR3 runs to 15 residues. Germline CDR1 and CDR2: LGHDT and YNNKEL (reference sequence). The V end lost 3 bases, the J end lost 2 bases, and 13 bases lay between the germline ends. This CDR3 reads CASSQAWTANTEAFF. The CDR3 nucleotides read TGTGCCAGCAGCCAGGCTTGGACAGCAAACACTGAAGCTTTCTTT. Full variable domain (remainder filled in from reference TRBV3-1 and TRBJ1-1): DTAVSQTPKYLVTQMGNDKSIKCEQNLGHDTMYWYKQDSKKFLKIMFSYNNKELIINETVPNRFSPKSPDKAHLNLHINSLELGDSAVYFCASSQAWTANTEAFFGQGTRLTVV.

The chain carries TRBV7-9 and TRBJ1-2; 7 positions match TRBD1. The CDR3 extends over 17 amino acids. Germline V gives CDR1 SEHNR, CDR2 FQNEAQ (reference sequence). The V segment lost 3 bases and the J segment 4 bases; nucleotides outside the gene matches: 14. The CDR3 region is CASSFYRGPEVPYGYTF. The CDR3 coding sequence is TGTGCCAGCAGCTTTTACAGGGGCCCCGAGGTCCCCTATGGCTACACCTTC.

The rearrangement links TRBV7-8 to TRBJ2-1; D assignment may be TRBD1 or TRBD2 (6 bases each). Germline V gives CDR1 SGHVS, CDR2 FQNEAQ. The CDR3 length is 16 residues. V was clipped by 3 bases and J by 0 bases, with 12 bases between them. CDR3: CASSLGRGVSYNEQFF. CDR3 nucleotides: TGTGCCAGCAGCTTGGGAAGGGGGGTCTCCTACAATGAGCAGTTCTTC. The full variable domain, with the rest looked up from reference TRBV7-8 and TRBJ2-1, is GAGVSQSPRYKVAKRGQDVALRCDPISGHVSLFWYQQALGQGPEFLTYFQNEAQLDKSGLPSDRFFAERPEGSVSTLKIQRTQQEDSAVYLCASSLGRGVSYNEQFFGPGTRLTVL.

This chain connects TRBV6-1 to TRBJ1-5; the D is unclear. CDR1 and CDR2 from the germline V gene are MNHNS and SASEGT. V lost 5 bases and J lost 6, with 2 bases in between. The CDR3 covers 10 residues. CDR3: CASSIQPQHF. As DNA, the CDR3 is TGTGCCAGCAGTATTCAGCCCCAGCATTTT.

This rearrangement joins TRBV7-9 to TRBJ1-2; D gene ambiguous. The V end was cut by 5 bases, the J end by 4 bases, with 11 bases between. Per the germline V gene, CDR1 is SEHNR and CDR2 is FQNEAQ (reference sequence). The CDR3 has 13 residues. The CDR3 DNA is TGTGCCAGCAGCCCACAACCCGGCTATGGCTACACCTTC. It is translated as CASSPQPGYGYTF.

This clonotype was picked up a small number of times. The rearrangement links TRBV12-3 or TRBV12-4 to TRBJ2-5; 10 bases are a match to TRBD1. The CDR3 length is 13 residues. The V and J ends lost 6 bases and 3 bases, in that order; junction bases with no gene match: 1. The CDR3 sequence is CASRGTGEETQYF. The CDR3 nucleotides are TGTGCCAGCAGGGGGACAGGGGAAGAGACCCAGTACTTC.

This clonotype was detected once. The chain combines TRBV7-9 with TRBJ2-7; perhaps D is TRBD1 or TRBD2 (5 bases each). Trimming removed 3 bases from V and 5 bases from J, with 17 bases in between. CDR3 length: 15 amino acids. CDR1 and CDR2 from the germline V gene are SEHNR and FQNEAQ (reference sequence). The CDR3 here is CASSFRERGQDEQYF. CDR3 nucleotides: TGTGCCAGCAGCTTCAGGGAGCGAGGGCAGGACGAGCAGTACTTC.

This chain joins TRBV9 and TRBJ1-2, with D possibly matching TRBD1 (5 bases). Germline CDR1 SGDLS, CDR2 YYNGEE. The CDR3 has 13 amino acids. The ends were cut back, 4 bases at V and 8 bases at J, with 15 bases in the middle. The CDR3 DNA is TGTGCCAGCAGCCCCTGGCGGGACGGGGGCTACACCTTC. Its protein product is CASSPWRDGGYTF.

This clonotype was recorded a few times. The genes are TRBV3-1 and TRBJ2-5, with D unclear. Germline loops: CDR1 LGHDT, CDR2 YNNKEL (reference sequence). The CDR3 spans 17 residues. Trimming stripped 0 bases from V and 7 bases from J, with 21 bases between. CDR3 in DNA: TGTGCCAGCAGCCAAGATAGTGGACGTCGCTATGTGAGGACCCAGTACTTC. Its protein product is CASSQDSGRRYVRTQYF.

This clonotype came up a few times. This rearrangement joins TRBV7-2 to TRBJ2-3; the match to TRBD2 covers 8 bases. The CDR3 totals 17 residues. V dropped 2 bases and J dropped 2; count of bases not matched to a gene: 9. From germline, CDR1 is SGHTA and CDR2 FQGNSA. The CDR3 bases are TGTGCCAGCAGCTTATTGGTAGCGGGGTACTCCACAGATACGCAGTATTTT. Its translation: CASSLLVAGYSTDTQYF. Full variable domain (remainder filled in from reference TRBV7-2 and TRBJ2-3): GAGVSQSPSNKVTEKGKDVELRCDPISGHTALYWYRQSLGQGLEFLIYFQGNSAPDKSGLPSDRFSAERTGGSVSTLTIQRTQQEDSAVYLCASSLLVAGYSTDTQYFGPGTRLTVL.

This clonotype was detected ten times or more. V is TRBV30 and J is TRBJ1-4; the D gene is possibly TRBD1 (5 bases). V lost 5 bases to trimming and J lost 5 bases, with 9 bases between them. Germline values: CDR1 GTSNPN, CDR2 SVGIG (reference sequence). The CDR3 sequence is 12 residues long. The CDR3 DNA reads as TGTGCCTGGGACAGTCAGAATGAAAAACTGTTTTTT. It codes for CAWDSQNEKLFF. Supplemented by reference TRBV30 and TRBJ1-4, the full variable domain reads SQTIHQWPATLVQPVGSPLSLECTVEGTSNPNLYWYRQAAGRGLQLLFYSVGIGQISSEVPQNLSASRPQDRQFILSSKKLLLSDSGFYLCAWDSQNEKLFFGSGTQLSVL.

The sample holds one count of this clonotype. CDR3 nucleotides: TGTGCCAGCAGCTTAGAATCTAGCGGCTTCTATACGCAGTATTTT. Translated: CASSLESSGFYTQYF. The chain carries TRBV11-2 and TRBJ2-3; TRBD2 matches at 7 bases. Looked up from germline, CDR1 is SGHAT and CDR2 is FQNNGV. V was pared by 0 bases and J by 7 bases, with 7 bases of the junction left unmatched. This CDR3 contains 15 residues.